These 12 T cell receptor beta chains originate from one sample sequenced in a study of PD-1 blockade in mismatch repair-deficient tumors. Here immunoSEQ multiplex PCR was the method, and the copy in TCRdb shows in-frame clones only, minus some. The sample carries some 100,000 clones, roughly four fifths recorded once. This material consisted of peripheral blood, taken approximately 35 weeks after starting pembrolizumab. These receptors were collected from an adult with mismatch repair-deficient cancer.

The chain combines TRBV5-1 with TRBJ1-1; 10 bases align to TRBD1. After removal of 0 bases from V and 2 bases from J, the junction contained 1 base not matched to a gene. Per germline, CDR1 SGHRS and CDR2 YFSETQ. The CDR3 is made up of 15 amino acids. CDR3 DNA: TGCGCCAGCAGCTTGGGACAGGGGGCCAACACTGAAGCTTTCTTT. Amino acids: CASSLGQGANTEAFF.

CDR3 DNA: TGTGCCAGCAGTACCAGGGCGGGAGGCACAGATACGCAGTATTTT. It codes for CASSTRAGGTDTQYF. V is TRBV2 and J is TRBJ2-3; 7 bases line up with TRBD2. V was clipped by 5 bases and J by 1 base; unmatched bases: 6. This CDR3 is 15 amino acids long. The germline V gene encodes CDR1 SNHLY and CDR2 FYNNEI.

V usage is TRBV6-4 and J usage is TRBJ2-1, with TRBD2 matching over 11 bases. CDR1 is MRHNA, CDR2 SNTAGT, per germline. The junction had 2 bases not matched to a gene; V was cut back by 4 bases and J by 3 bases. The CDR3 contains 15 residues. The CDR3 sequence is CASSVTSGGYNEQFF. CDR3 coding DNA: TGTGCCAGCAGTGTTACTAGCGGGGGCTACAATGAGCAGTTCTTC.

The rearrangement links TRBV9 to TRBJ2-5, with 8 bases that match TRBD1. Germline loops: CDR1 SGDLS, CDR2 YYNGEE. This CDR3 spans 14 amino acids. Trimming at V came to 2 bases and at J to 4 bases, leaving 4 bases not matched to a gene. In DNA form, the CDR3 reads TGTGCCAGCAGCGTCCCCGACAGGGGAGAGACCCAGTACTTC. As protein: CASSVPDRGETQYF.

The chain links TRBV27 to TRBJ2-1, with D perhaps matching TRBD2 (6 bases). From germline, CDR1 is MNHEY and CDR2 SMNVEV (reference sequence). V was trimmed by 2 bases and J by 3 bases, leaving 11 bases between them. This CDR3 has 15 amino acids. The CDR3 protein is CASSLDVGGYNEQFF. CDR3 nucleotides: TGTGCCAGCAGTTTAGACGTGGGAGGCTACAATGAGCAGTTCTTC.

V and J are TRBV6-1 and TRBJ2-7; 7 bases match TRBD1. CDR1 and CDR2 from the germline V gene are MNHNS and SASEGT. J was trimmed by 6 bases and V by 6 bases; bases with no gene match: 5. The CDR3 contains 12 residues. The CDR3 DNA reads TGTGCCAGCAGGAGACAGGGATCCGAGCAGTACTTC. It encodes CASRRQGSEQYF.

This clone was seen just once. This chain joins TRBV29-1 and TRBJ1-1; the D is unclear. The CDR3 has 11 residues. Germline V lookup: CDR1 SQVTM, CDR2 ANQGSEA. Trimming removed 0 bases at V and 5 bases at J, with 4 bases between. DNA for the CDR3: TGCAGCGTTGAAGAAAGAACTGAAGCTTTCTTT. Translated, it gives CSVEERTEAFF.

CDR3 bases: TGCAGCGCCGGACAGCCGACTAACTATGGCTACACCTTC. Its protein is CSAGQPTNYGYTF. V and J are TRBV29-1 and TRBJ1-2, with TRBD1 as a possible D gene (6 bases). Per the germline V gene, CDR1 is SQVTM and CDR2 is ANQGSEA. The CDR3 has 13 amino acids. The ends were cut back, 7 bases at V and 0 bases at J, with 12 bases in the middle.

The rearrangement uses TRBV19 and TRBJ2-5; 10 bases line up with TRBD1. CDR1 and CDR2 from the germline V gene are LNHDA and SQIVND (reference sequence). This CDR3 has 16 residues. Losses at the gene ends were 8 bases for V and 1 base for J; bases not matched to a gene: 10. The CDR3 sequence is CASQQMTGGIQETQYF. The CDR3 nucleotides are TGTGCCAGTCAACAGATGACAGGGGGCATCCAAGAGACCCAGTACTTC.

The chain employs TRBV4-3 and TRBJ2-3; 9 nucleotides agree with TRBD2. The germline V gene has CDR1 LGHNA and CDR2 YSLEER. The CDR3 runs 16 residues. V shed 0 bases and J 3 bases; nucleotides not matched to a gene: 4. The CDR3 nucleotides are TGCGCCAGCAGCCAAGATAGCGGGAGTGGGACAGATACGCAGTATTTT. It is translated as CASSQDSGSGTDTQYF.

The V gene is TRBV29-1, the J gene TRBJ1-3; no clear D gene. V was clipped by 6 bases and J by 1 base, with 7 bases between them. The CDR3 sequence is 12 residues long. Germline CDR1 and CDR2: SQVTM and ANQGSEA. The CDR3 protein is CSVGDSGNTIYF. The CDR3 region has the DNA TGCAGCGTCGGGGATTCTGGAAACACCATATATTTT.

The CDR3 DNA sequence: TGTGCCAGCAGCTTGTTAACGGGCCGCTCCTATGGCTACACCTTC. Its translation is CASSLLTGRSYGYTF. V gene TRBV5-4 combines with J gene TRBJ1-2; D uncertain. Germline CDR1 SGHNT, CDR2 YYREEE (reference sequence). V was shortened by 1 base and J by 4 bases, with 14 bases between the two germline ends. This CDR3 comprises 15 residues.